This TCR beta chain was sequenced during a study of cytomegalovirus exposure and HLA in healthy donors. Of note for this clone: Antigen: not known.

Profiled with immunoSEQ multiplex PCR; TCRdb holds only in-frame clones, not every one. Of 250,000 to 400,000 clones in the sample, nearly 90% were seen once. Germline V gene sequence: CDR1 KGHSH, CDR2 LQKENI. V was clipped by 2 bases and J by 3 bases, with 13 bases between them. The CDR3 contains 15 residues. Study-level results: Testing in vitro showed a few CMV-associated chains specific for CMV antigens. The study labeled around 160 TCR beta chains cytomegalovirus-associated.

V and J are TRBV18 and TRBJ1-1, with TRBD1 as a possible D gene (5 bases). This receptor was obtained from a man in his thirties or forties in good health and CMV-seronegative. Material: PBMCs. CDR3 nucleotides: TGTGCCAGCTCACCATCCCTGGGGCTGGACACTGAAGCTTTCTTT. It yields the protein CASSPSLGLDTEAFF.